This T cell receptor beta chain was sequenced during a study of early T cells in non-severe SARS-CoV-2 infection. MiXCR, applied by TCRdb to the 5' RACE reads, yields one record per CDR3 protein. The table lists approximately 65,000 distinct CDR3 sequences, 12% of them singletons. This clonotype was detected ten times or more. Germline assignment: CDR1 MNHNS and CDR2 SASEGT. The CDR3 length is 17 residues. The trim removed 11 bases at V and 9 bases at J, leaving 19 bases unmatched. The sequence derives from an adult who was a healthcare worker with PCR-confirmed SARS-CoV-2 infection or an uninfected control (not recorded which). The chain is built from TRBV6-1 and TRBJ1-6; TRBD1 matches 10 bases. The sequenced sample was whole blood. As DNA, the CDR3 is TGTGCCTCTCGCCCCGGGACAGGGGACATAAGAGGTTCACCCCTCCACTTT. Protein: CASRPGTGDIRGSPLHF.